The source of this T cell receptor (beta chain) is a study of CD8 T cells in ankylosing spondylitis. Study-level points and caveats: Disease-linked clones, CD8+, were relatively rare in peripheral blood. From matched ankylosing spondylitis synovial fluid, disease-linked clones were reportedly recovered at significantly enriched levels.

A quantitative 5'-RACE method, one with molecular barcodes, was used to make TCR beta libraries. Each CDR3 protein is one row after TCRdb ran MiXCR on the 5' RACE reads. The repertoire holds about 350,000 distinct CDR3 sequences, with more than 20% as singletons. Comment on this clonotype: Its antigen is unidentified.

This clonotype was sampled from a male donor with ankylosing spondylitis or in good health (not recorded which). The material sequenced was blood, either unsorted or a sorted T cell fraction (not recorded which).

CDR3 amino acids: CASSSPVGYMEETQYF. CDR3 nucleotide sequence: TGTGCCAGCAGCTCACCAGTCGGATATATGGAGGAGACCCAGTACTTC. The chain combines TRBV7-9 with TRBJ2-5; no definite D call. Trimming removed 4 bases from V and 5 bases from J, with 20 bases in between. In germline, CDR1 is SEHNR, CDR2 FQNEAQ (reference sequence). The CDR3 is made up of 16 amino acids.